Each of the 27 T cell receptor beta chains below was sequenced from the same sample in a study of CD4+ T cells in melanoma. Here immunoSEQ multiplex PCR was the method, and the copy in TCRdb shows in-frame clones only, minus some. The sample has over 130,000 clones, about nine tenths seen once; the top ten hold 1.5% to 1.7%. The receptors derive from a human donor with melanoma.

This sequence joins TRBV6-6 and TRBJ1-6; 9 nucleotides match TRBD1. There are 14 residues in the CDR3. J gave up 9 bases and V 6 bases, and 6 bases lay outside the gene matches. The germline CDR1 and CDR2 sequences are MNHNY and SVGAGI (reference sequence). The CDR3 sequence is CASSGQGKFSPLHF. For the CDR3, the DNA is TGTGCCAGCAGCGGACAGGGGAAATTTTCACCCCTCCACTTT.

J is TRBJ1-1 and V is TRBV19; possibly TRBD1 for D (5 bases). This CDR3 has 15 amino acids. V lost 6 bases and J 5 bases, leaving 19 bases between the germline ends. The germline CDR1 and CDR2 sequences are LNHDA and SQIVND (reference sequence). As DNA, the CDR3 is TGTGCCAGTAGGCTATTACAGGCGGGAGGGACTGAAGCTTTCTTT. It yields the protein CASRLLQAGGTEAFF.

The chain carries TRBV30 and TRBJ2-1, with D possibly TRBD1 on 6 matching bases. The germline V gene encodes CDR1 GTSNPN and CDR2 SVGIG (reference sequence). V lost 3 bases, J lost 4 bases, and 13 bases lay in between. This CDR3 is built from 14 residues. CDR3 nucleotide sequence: TGTGCCTGGAGCGCCGGACAGCTATACAATGAGCAGTTCTTC. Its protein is CAWSAGQLYNEQFF.

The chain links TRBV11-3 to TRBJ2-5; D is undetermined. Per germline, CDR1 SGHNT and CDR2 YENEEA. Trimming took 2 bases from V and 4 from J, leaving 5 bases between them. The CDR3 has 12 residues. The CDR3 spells CASSLNGETQYF. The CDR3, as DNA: TGTGCCAGCAGCTTAAATGGAGAGACCCAGTACTTC.

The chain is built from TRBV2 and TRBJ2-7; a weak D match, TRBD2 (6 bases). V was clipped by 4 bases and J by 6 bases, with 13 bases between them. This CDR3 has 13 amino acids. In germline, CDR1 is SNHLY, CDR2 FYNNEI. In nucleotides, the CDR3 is TGTGCCAGCAGTGCAAGACTAGGTTCCGAGCAGTACTTC. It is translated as CASSARLGSEQYF.

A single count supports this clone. As DNA, the CDR3 is TGCGCCAGCAGCTTGGCGGGGACGGGTTCAGATACGCAGTATTTT. This codes for CASSLAGTGSDTQYF. This chain uses TRBV5-1 with TRBJ2-3, with D perhaps assigned TRBD1 or TRBD2 (5 bases each). Deletions cut 0 bases from V and 4 bases from J, with 12 bases between. The CDR3 is made up of 15 amino acids. Germline CDR1 and CDR2: SGHRS and YFSETQ.

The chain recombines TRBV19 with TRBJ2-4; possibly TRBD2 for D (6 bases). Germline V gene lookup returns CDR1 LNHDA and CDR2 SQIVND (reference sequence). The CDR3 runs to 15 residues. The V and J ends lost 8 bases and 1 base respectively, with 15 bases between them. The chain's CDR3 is CASRGGAGAKNIQYF. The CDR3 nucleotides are TGTGCCAGTCGAGGAGGGGCCGGGGCCAAAAACATTCAGTACTTC.

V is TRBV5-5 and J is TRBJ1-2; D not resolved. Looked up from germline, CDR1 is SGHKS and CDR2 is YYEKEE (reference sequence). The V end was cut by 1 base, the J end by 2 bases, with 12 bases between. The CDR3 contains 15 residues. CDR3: CASSLSPVENYGYTF. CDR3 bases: TGTGCCAGCAGCTTGTCCCCAGTCGAGAACTATGGCTACACCTTC.

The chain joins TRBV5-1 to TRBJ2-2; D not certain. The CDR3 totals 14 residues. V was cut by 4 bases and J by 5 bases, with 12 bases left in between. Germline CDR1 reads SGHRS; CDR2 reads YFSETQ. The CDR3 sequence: CASSLGDQTGELFF. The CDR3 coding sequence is TGCGCCAGCAGCCTTGGTGACCAGACCGGGGAGCTGTTTTTT.

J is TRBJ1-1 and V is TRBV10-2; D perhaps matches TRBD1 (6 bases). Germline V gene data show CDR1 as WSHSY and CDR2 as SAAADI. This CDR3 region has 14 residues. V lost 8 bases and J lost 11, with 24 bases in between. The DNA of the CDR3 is TGCGCCAGCTCTCGTGGGACACTCGATGCGGGGGCTTTCTTT. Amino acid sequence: CASSRGTLDAGAFF.

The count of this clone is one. This CDR3 reads CSVADDGYNEQFF. For the CDR3, the DNA is TGCAGCGTCGCCGATGATGGCTACAATGAGCAGTTCTTC. This chain uses TRBV29-1 with TRBJ2-1; no firm D call. This CDR3 region has 13 residues. V was pared by 6 bases and J by 3 bases, with 12 bases between. Per germline, CDR1 SQVTM and CDR2 ANQGSEA.

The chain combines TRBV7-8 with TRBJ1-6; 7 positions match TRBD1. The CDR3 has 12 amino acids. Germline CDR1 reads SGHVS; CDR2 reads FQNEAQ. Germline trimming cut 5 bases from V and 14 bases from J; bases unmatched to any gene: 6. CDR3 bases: TGTGCCAGCAGCCCAGGACAGGCATCCCTCCACTTT. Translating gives CASSPGQASLHF. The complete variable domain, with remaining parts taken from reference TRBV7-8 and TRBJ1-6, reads GAGVSQSPRYKVAKRGQDVALRCDPISGHVSLFWYQQALGQGPEFLTYFQNEAQLDKSGLPSDRFFAERPEGSVSTLKIQRTQQEDSAVYLCASSPGQASLHFGNGTRLTVT.

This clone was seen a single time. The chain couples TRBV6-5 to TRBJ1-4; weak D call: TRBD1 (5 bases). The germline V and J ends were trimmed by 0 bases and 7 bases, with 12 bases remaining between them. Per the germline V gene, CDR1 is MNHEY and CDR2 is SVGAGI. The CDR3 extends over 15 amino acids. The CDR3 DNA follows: TGTGCCAGCAGTTACTCGGGGGACCAGGGTGAAAAACTGTTTTTT. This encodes CASSYSGDQGEKLFF.

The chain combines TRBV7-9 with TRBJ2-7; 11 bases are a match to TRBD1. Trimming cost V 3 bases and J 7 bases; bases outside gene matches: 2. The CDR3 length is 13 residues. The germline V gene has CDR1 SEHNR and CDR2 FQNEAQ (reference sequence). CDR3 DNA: TGTGCCAGCAGCTTCGGGACAGGGGGTGAGCAGTACTTC. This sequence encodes CASSFGTGGEQYF.

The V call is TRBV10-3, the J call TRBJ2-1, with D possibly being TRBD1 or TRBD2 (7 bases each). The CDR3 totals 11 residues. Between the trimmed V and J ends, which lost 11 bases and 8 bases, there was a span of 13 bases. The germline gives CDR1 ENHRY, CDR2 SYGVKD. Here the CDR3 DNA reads TGTGCCGCCTCAGGGGGGGATGAGCAGTTCTTC. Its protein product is CAASGGDEQFF.

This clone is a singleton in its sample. The CDR3 DNA is TGTGCCAGCAACGGAGGGTACCACACTGAAGCTTTCTTT. It specifies CASNGGYHTEAFF. V and J are TRBV6-5 and TRBJ1-1; no reliable D call. This CDR3 has 13 residues. V lost 7 bases and J lost 3, with 12 bases in between. The germline CDR1 and CDR2 sequences are MNHEY and SVGAGI.

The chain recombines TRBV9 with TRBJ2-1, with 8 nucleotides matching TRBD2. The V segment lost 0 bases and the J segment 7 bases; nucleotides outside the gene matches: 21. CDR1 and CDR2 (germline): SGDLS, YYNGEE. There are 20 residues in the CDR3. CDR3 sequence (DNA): TGTGCCAGCAGCGTAGCTACGGGGGGGGACGGGCTAGAGGTTGGAAATGAGCAGTTCTTC. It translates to CASSVATGGDGLEVGNEQFF.

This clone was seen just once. CDR3: CASSLEGSKGYEQFF. The CDR3 DNA reads as TGTGCCAGCAGCTTAGAGGGAAGTAAGGGGTATGAGCAGTTCTTC. The J gene is TRBJ2-1, the V gene TRBV11-3, with D maybe TRBD1 (5 bases). V was cut by 0 bases and J by 8 bases, with 14 bases left in between. This CDR3 has 15 amino acids. Per the germline V gene, CDR1 is SGHNT and CDR2 is YENEEA.

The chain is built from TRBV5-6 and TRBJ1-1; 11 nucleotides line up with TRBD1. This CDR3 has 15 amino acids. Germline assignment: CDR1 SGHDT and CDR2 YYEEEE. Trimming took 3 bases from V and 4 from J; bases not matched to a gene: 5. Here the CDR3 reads CASSWGGQGGTEAFF. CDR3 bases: TGTGCCAGCAGCTGGGGGGGACAGGGGGGCACTGAAGCTTTCTTT.

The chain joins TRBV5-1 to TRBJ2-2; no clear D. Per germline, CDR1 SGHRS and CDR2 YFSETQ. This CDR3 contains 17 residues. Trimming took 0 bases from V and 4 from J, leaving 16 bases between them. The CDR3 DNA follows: TGCGCCAGCAGCTTGGCTTTTACGACGGGCTCCACCGGGGAGCTGTTTTTT. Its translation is CASSLAFTTGSTGELFF.

CDR3 sequence: CASSHLQKSNTEAFF. CDR3 DNA sequence: TGTGCCAGCAGCCATCTACAGAAATCGAACACTGAAGCTTTCTTT. This rearrangement joins TRBV16 to TRBJ1-1; D unresolved. Germline V gene sequence: CDR1 KGHSY, CDR2 FQNENV. V was pared by 3 bases and J by 1 base, with 12 bases between. This CDR3 has 15 residues.

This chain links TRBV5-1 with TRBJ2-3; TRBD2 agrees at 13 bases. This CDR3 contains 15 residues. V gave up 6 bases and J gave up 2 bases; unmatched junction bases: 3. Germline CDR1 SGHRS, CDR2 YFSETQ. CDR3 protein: CASKLAGGDTDTQYF. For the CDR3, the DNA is TGCGCCAGCAAACTAGCGGGGGGGGACACAGATACGCAGTATTTT.

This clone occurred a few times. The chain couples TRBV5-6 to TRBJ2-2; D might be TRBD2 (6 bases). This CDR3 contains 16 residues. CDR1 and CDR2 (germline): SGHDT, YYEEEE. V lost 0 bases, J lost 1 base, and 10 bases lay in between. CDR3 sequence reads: CASSLVAAGNTGELFF. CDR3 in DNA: TGTGCCAGCAGCTTGGTCGCAGCGGGGAACACCGGGGAGCTGTTTTTT. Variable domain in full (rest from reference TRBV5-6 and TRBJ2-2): DAGVTQSPTHLIKTRGQQVTLRCSPKSGHDTVSWYQQALGQGPQFIFQYYEEEERQRGNFPDRFSGHQFPNYSSELNVNALLLGDSALYLCASSLVAAGNTGELFFGEGSRLTVL.

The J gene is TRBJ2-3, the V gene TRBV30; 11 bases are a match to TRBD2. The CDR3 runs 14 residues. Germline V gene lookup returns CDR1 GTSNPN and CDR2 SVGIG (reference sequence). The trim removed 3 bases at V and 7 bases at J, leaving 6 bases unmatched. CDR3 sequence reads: CAWRLAGGVNTQYF. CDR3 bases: TGTGCCTGGAGGCTAGCGGGGGGCGTGAATACGCAGTATTTT.

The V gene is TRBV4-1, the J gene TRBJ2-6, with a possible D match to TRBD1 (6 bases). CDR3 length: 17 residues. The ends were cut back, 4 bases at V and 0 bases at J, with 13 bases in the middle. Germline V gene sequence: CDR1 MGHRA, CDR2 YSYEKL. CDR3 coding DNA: TGCGCCAGCAGCCCAAGACAGGTGTACTCTGGGGCCAACGTCCTGACTTTC. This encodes CASSPRQVYSGANVLTF.

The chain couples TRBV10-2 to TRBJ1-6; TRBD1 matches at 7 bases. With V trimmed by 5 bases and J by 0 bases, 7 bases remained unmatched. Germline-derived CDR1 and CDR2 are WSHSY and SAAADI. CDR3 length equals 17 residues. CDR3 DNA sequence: TGCGCCAGCAGTTCCGGGACAGCGAGCTCCTATAATTCACCCCTCCACTTT. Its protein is CASSSGTASSYNSPLHF.

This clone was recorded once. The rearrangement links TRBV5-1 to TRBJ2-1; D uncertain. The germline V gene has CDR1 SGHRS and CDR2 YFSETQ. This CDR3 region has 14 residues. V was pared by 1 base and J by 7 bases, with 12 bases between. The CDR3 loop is CASSLQDQGNEQFF. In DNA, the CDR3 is TGCGCCAGCAGCTTGCAGGACCAAGGGAATGAGCAGTTCTTC.